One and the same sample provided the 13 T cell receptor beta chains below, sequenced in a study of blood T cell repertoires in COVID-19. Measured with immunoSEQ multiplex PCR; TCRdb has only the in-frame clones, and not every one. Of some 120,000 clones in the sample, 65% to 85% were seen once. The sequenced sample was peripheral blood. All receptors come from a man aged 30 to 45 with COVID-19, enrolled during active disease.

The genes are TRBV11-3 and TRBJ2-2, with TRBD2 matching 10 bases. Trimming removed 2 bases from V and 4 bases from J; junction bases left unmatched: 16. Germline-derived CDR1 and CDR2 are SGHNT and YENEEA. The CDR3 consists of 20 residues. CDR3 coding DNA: TGTGCCAGCAGCTTATCCCTATGGTCGAGCGGGGGGGCCGTCACCGGGGAGCTGTTTTTT. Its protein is CASSLSLWSSGGAVTGELFF.

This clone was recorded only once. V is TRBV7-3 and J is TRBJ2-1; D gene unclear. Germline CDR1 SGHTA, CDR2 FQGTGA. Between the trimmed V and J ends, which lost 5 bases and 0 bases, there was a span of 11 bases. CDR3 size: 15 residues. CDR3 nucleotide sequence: TGTGCCAGCAGCGCGGCCGCGAACTCCTACAATGAGCAGTTCTTC. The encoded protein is CASSAAANSYNEQFF.

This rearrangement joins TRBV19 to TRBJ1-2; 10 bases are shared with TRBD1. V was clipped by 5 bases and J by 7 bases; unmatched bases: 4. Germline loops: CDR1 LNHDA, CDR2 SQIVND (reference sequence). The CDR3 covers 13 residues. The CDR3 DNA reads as TGTGCCAGTAGTGAGACAGGGGGCTTTGGCTACACCTTC. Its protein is CASSETGGFGYTF.

The CDR3 here is CASSDWAWINEQFF. The CDR3 DNA reads as TGTGCCAGCAGTGACTGGGCTTGGATCAATGAGCAGTTCTTC. This sequence joins TRBV6-4 and TRBJ2-1; no clear D gene. Germline CDR1 MRHNA, CDR2 SNTAGT. This CDR3 is built from 14 residues. The V and J ends lost 1 base and 6 bases respectively, with 10 bases between them.

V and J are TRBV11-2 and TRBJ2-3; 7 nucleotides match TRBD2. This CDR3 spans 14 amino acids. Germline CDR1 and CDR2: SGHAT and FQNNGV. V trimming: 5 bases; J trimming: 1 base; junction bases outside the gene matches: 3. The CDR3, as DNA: TGTGCCAGCAGCCAACGGGGGGGCACAGATACGCAGTATTTT. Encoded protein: CASSQRGGTDTQYF.

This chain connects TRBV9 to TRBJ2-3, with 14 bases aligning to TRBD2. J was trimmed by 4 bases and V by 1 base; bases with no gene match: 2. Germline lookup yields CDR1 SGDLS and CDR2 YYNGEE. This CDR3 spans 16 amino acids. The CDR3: CASSVRLAGGPDTQYF. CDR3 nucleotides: TGTGCCAGCAGCGTAAGACTAGCGGGGGGGCCAGATACGCAGTATTTT.

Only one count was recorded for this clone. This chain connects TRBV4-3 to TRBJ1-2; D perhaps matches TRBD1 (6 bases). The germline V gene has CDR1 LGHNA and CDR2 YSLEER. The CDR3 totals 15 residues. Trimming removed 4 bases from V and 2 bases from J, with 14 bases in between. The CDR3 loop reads CASSPYDRQNYGYTF. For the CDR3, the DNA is TGCGCCAGCAGCCCCTACGACAGGCAGAACTATGGCTACACCTTC.

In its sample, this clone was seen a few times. DNA of the CDR3: TGTGCCAGCAGTTTCACCCCGTGGGGGACTAGTACTCCGCATAGCTCCTACGAGCAGTACTTC. Translating it yields CASSFTPWGTSTPHSSYEQYF. The chain carries TRBV28 and TRBJ2-7; 8 nucleotides match TRBD2. Germline V gives CDR1 MDHEN, CDR2 SYDVKM. V was pared by 3 bases and J by 0 bases, with 22 bases of the junction left unmatched. The CDR3 covers 21 residues.

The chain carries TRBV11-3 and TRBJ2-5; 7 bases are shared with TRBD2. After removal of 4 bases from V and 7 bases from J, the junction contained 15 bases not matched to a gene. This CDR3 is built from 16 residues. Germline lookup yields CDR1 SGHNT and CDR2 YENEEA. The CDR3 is CASSYPWGGDGGTQYF. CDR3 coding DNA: TGTGCCAGCAGCTATCCCTGGGGGGGAGACGGAGGGACCCAGTACTTC. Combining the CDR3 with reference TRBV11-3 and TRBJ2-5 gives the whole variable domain EAGVVQSPRYKIIEKKQPVAFWCNPISGHNTLYWYLQNLGQGPELLIRYENEEAVDDSQLPKDRFSAERLKGVDSTLKIQPAELGDSAVYLCASSYPWGGDGGTQYFGPGTRLLVL.

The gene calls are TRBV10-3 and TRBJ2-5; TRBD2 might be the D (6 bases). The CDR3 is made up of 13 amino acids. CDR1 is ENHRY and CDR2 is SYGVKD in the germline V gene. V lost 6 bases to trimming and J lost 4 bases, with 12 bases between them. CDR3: CAISETRPETQYF. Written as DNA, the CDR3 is TGTGCCATCAGCGAGACTAGACCAGAGACCCAGTACTTC.

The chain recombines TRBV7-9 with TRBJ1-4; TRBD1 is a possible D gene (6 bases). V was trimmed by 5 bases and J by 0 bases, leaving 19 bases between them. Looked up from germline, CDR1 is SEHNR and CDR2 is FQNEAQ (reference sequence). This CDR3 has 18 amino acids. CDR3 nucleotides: TGTGCCAGCAGCCGGGGGGCCACCTCCTCAGCAACTAATGAAAAACTGTTTTTT. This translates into CASSRGATSSATNEKLFF.

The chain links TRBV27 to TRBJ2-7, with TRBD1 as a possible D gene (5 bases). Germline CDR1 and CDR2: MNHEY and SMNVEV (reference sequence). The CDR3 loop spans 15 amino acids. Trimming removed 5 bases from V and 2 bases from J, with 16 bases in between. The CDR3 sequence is CASSKTNRPTYEQYF. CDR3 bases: TGTGCCAGCAGTAAAACGAACAGGCCGACCTACGAGCAGTACTTC.

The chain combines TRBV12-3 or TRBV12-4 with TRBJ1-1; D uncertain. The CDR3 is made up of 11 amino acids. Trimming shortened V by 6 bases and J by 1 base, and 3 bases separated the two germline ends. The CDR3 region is CASRRNTEAFF. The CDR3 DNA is TGTGCCAGCAGGCGGAACACTGAAGCTTTCTTT.